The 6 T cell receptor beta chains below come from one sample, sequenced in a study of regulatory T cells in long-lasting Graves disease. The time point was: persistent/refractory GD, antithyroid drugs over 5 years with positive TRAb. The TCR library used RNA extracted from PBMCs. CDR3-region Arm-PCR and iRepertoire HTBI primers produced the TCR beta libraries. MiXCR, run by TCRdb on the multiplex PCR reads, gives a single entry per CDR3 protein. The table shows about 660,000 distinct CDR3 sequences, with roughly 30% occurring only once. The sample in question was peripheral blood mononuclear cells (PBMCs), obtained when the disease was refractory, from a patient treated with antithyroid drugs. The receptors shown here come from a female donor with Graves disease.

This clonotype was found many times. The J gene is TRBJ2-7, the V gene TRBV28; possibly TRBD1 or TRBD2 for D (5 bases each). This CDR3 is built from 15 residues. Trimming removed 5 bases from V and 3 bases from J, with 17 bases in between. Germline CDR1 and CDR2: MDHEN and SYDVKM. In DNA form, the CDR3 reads TGTGCCAGCAGTCCATCCGGGACGGTTATCTACGAGCAGTACTTC. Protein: CASSPSGTVIYEQYF.

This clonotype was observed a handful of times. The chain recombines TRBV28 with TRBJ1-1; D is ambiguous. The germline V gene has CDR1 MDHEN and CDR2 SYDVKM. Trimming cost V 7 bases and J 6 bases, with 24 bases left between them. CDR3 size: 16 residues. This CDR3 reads CASNLRAAVAIPEAFF. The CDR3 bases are TGTGCCAGCAATCTAAGGGCGGCAGTCGCTATCCCTGAAGCTTTCTTT.

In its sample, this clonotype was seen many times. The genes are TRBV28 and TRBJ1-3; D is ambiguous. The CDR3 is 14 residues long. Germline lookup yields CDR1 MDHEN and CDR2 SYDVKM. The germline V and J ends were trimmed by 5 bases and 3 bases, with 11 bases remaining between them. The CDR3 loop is CASSRRPLGNTIYF. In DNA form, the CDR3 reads TGTGCCAGCAGTCGAAGGCCCCTTGGAAACACCATATATTTT.

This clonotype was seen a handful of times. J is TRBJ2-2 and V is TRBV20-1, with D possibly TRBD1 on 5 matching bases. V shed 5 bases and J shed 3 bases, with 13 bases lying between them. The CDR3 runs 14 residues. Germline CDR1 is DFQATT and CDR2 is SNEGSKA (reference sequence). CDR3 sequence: CSALRQLDTGELFF. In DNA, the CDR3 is TGCAGTGCTCTTCGACAGCTCGACACCGGGGAGCTGTTTTTT.

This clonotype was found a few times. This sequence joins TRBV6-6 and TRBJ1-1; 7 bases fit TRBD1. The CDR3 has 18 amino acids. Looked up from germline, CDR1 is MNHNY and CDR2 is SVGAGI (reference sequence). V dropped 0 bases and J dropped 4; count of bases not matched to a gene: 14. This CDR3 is CASSYSLGAGGSITEAFF. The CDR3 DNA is TGTGCCAGCAGTTACTCGCTTGGGGCAGGGGGTAGTATCACTGAAGCTTTCTTT.

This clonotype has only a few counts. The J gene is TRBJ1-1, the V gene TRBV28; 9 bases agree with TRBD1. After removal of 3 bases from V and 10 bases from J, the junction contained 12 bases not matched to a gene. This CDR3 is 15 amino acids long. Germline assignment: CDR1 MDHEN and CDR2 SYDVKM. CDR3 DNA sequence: TGTGCCAGCAGTTTGCCCACAGGGGGCGGTTCGGGAGCTTTCTTT. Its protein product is CASSLPTGGGSGAFF.